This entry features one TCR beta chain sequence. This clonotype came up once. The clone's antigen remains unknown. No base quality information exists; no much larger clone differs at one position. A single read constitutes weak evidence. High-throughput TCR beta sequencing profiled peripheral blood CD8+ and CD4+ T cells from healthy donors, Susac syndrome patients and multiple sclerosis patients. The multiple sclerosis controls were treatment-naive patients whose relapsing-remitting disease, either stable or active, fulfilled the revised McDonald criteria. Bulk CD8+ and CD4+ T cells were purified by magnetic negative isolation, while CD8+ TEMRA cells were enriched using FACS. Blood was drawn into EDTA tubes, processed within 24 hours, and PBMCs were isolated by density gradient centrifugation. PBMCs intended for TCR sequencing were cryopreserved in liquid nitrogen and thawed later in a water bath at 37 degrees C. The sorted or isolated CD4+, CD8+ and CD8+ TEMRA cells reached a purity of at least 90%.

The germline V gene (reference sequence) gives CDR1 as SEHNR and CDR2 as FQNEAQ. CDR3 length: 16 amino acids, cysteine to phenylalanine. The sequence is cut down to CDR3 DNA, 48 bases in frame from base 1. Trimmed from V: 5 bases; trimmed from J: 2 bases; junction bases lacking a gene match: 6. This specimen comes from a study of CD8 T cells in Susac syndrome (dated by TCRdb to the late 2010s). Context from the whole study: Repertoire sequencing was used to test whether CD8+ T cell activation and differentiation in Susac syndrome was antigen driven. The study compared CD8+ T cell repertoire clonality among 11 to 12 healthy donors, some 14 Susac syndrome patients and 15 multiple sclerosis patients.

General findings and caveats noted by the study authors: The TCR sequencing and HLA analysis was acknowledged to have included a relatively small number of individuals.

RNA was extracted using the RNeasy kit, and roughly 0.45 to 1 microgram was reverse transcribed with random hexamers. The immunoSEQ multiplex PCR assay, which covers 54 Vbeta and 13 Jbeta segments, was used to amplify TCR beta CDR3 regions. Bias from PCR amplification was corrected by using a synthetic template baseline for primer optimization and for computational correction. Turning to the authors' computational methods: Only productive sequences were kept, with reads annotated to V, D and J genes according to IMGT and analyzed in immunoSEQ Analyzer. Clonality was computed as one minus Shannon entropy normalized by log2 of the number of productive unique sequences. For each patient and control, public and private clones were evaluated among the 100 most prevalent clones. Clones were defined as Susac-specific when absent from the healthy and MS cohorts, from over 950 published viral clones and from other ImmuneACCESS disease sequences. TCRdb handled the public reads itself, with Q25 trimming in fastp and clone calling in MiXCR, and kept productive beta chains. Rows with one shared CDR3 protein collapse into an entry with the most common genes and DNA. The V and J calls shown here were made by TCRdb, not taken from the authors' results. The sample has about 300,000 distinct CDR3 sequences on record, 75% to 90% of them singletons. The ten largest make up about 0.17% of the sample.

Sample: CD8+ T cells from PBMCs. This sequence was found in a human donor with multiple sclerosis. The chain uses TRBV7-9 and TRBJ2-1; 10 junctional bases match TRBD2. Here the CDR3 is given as CASSPPLAGAYNEQFF. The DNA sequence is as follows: TGTGCCAGCAGCCCGCCCCTAGCGGGGGCCTACAATGAGCAGTTCTTC.